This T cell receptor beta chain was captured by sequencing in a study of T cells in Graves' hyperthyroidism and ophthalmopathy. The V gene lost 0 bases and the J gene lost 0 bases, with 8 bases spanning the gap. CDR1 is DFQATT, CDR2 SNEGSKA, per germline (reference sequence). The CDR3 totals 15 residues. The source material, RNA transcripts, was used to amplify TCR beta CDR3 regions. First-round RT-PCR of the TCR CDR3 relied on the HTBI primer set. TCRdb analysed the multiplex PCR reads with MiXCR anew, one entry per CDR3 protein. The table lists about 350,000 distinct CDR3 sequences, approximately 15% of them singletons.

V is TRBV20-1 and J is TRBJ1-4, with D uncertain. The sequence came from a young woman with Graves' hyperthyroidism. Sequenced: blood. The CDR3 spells CSARDFSATNEKLFF. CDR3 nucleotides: TGCAGTGCTAGAGATTTTAGTGCAACTAATGAAAAACTGTTTTTT.